This entry features one T cell receptor beta chain sequence. This clonotype was detected only a few times. Its binding antigen is unknown. There are no base qualities to consult, and no much larger clone falls within one base. These data belong to a study of CD8 T cells in ankylosing spondylitis (dated by TCRdb to the late 2010s). With regard to the full study: T cell receptor beta repertoires were profiled in healthy donors and ankylosing spondylitis patients so that disease-linked TCR variants could be found. The whole study cohort included 108 healthy donors and 25 ankylosing spondylitis patients. Peripheral blood was sampled, and synovial fluid was additionally collected from ankylosing spondylitis patients. What the work shows at the level of the full study, not this receptor alone: Blood from ankylosing spondylitis patients appeared to be characterized by a TCR beta motif made up of about 8 highly homologous amino acid variants. The disease-linked clones had a CD8+ phenotype and were found at relatively low frequencies in peripheral blood. Some of the motif variants had been reported before in the synovial fluid and blood of reactive arthritis patients, a finding that suggests common disease-initiation mechanisms. According to the report, matched synovial fluid samples from ankylosing spondylitis patients were significantly enriched for the disease-linked clones.

Taken from the germline V gene (reference sequence), the CDR1 and CDR2 loops are DFQATT and SNEGSKA. Trimming removed 6 bases from V and 5 bases from J; the gene matches leave 16 bases unexplained. Including cysteine and phenylalanine, the CDR3 has 19 amino acids. The only DNA kept is the CDR3, 57 bases in frame from the first base. The listed sequencing device is Illumina HiSeq 2500. TCR beta libraries were prepared by quantitative 5'-RACE with molecular barcodes. The original methods were these. To identify disease-linked TCR variants, a new computational method was used, one built on a probabilistic model of VDJ rearrangement. The public reads were reanalyzed by TCRdb: fastp trimming at Q25, MiXCR alignment, in-frame beta chains only. Rows are unified per CDR3 protein, each entry keeping the most common DNA and genes. The V and J calls reflect TCRdb's pipeline rather than the authors' work. The sample table records over 600,000 distinct CDR3 sequences; roughly 20% of these occur just once. The top ten hold about a fifth of the sample.

The rearranged segments are TRBV20-1 and TRBJ2-1; TRBD2 matches 16 bases in the middle. The sequencing sample was made of blood, either unsorted or a sorted T cell fraction (not recorded which). This clonotype originated in a male donor with ankylosing spondylitis. The CDR3 reads CSAPPTFGTSGGANNEQFF. Here is the DNA: TGCAGTGCACCCCCTACCTTCGGGACTAGCGGGGGGGCAAACAATGAGCAGTTCTTC.